This T cell receptor beta chain stems from a study of beta chain features in type 1 diabetes. The CDR3 loop spans 11 amino acids. Germline assignment: CDR1 MDHEN and CDR2 SYDVKM. Trimming removed 7 bases at V and 6 bases at J, with 10 bases between. All of the isolated RNA was reverse transcribed, so expressed TCRB transcripts were sequenced. Using immunoSEQ multiplex PCR, the repertoire was profiled, and TCRdb retains in-frame clones only, with some absent. The table records about 900,000 clones, roughly 15% of them present only once. In its sample, this clone was seen a few times. The chain joins TRBV28 to TRBJ2-7; D not certain. The receptor was isolated from a woman between 18 and 29 years old in good health. The material sequenced was naive CD4+ T cells from blood. The CDR3 region has the DNA TGTGCCAGCAACCACCCCCCCGAGCAGTACTTC. Encoded protein: CASNHPPEQYF.